These 4 T cell receptor beta chains came from one sample sequenced in a study of blood T cell repertoires in COVID-19. TCRdb's copy holds only in-frame clones and misses some; the assay was immunoSEQ multiplex PCR. The table shows 150,000 to 200,000 clones, with around 87% occurring only once. The sequenced sample consisted of peripheral blood. The receptors stem from a woman aged 25 to 45 with active or convalescent COVID-19.

V usage is TRBV5-5 and J usage is TRBJ1-1; the match to TRBD1 covers 9 bases. The CDR3 loop spans 14 amino acids. CDR1 and CDR2 from the germline V gene are SGHKS and YYEKEE (reference sequence). V shed 4 bases and J 5 bases; nucleotides not matched to a gene: 6. The DNA of the CDR3 is TGTGCCAGCAGCCGGACAGGGGTGTTAACTGAAGCTTTCTTT. Its translation: CASSRTGVLTEAFF.

A single count supports this clone. The CDR3: CASKDRAGNTIYF. The CDR3 DNA is TGTGCCAGCAAGGACAGGGCTGGAAACACCATATATTTT. This rearrangement joins TRBV25-1 to TRBJ1-3; 8 bases line up with TRBD1. The CDR3 loop spans 13 amino acids. Looked up from germline, CDR1 is MGHDK and CDR2 is SYGVNS. With V trimmed by 7 bases and J by 2 bases, 1 base remained unmatched.

This chain connects TRBV7-8 to TRBJ2-1; 12 bases are shared with TRBD2. The CDR3 runs 18 residues. The junction had 12 bases not matched to a gene; V was cut back by 5 bases and J by 4 bases. Germline CDR1 SGHVS, CDR2 FQNEAQ. The CDR3 DNA reads TGTGCCAGCAGCCCGCTACCCCTTCTAGCGGGAGGGTACAATGAGCAGTTCTTC. Its protein is CASSPLPLLAGGYNEQFF.

The chain has TRBV7-2 and TRBJ2-5; maybe TRBD2 (5 bases). V was pared by 3 bases and J by 5 bases, with 7 bases between. Germline V CDR1 and CDR2: SGHTA, FQGNSA. CDR3 size: 12 residues. In DNA form, the CDR3 reads TGTGCCAGCAGCTTGTCGGGGGAGACCCAGTACTTC. Translated, it gives CASSLSGETQYF.